The clone carrying this TCR beta chain was seen at least ten times. Antigen: not known. This sample was taken from a study of T cells in Graves' hyperthyroidism and ophthalmopathy. Study-wide findings and caveats: Stable hyperthyroidism was told apart from ophthalmopathy by a model built on 13 V-J features.

Per germline, CDR1 SNHLY and CDR2 FYNNEI. V shed 7 bases and J shed 2 bases, with 11 bases lying between them. The CDR3 contains 13 residues. It was RNA transcripts that yielded the amplified TCR beta CDR3 regions. An initial round of RT-PCR targeting the TCR CDR3 relied on the HTBI primer set. Using its own MiXCR run on the multiplex PCR reads, TCRdb lists one record per CDR3 protein. In the table there are 700,000 or so distinct CDR3 sequences, approximately 16% of which are singletons. The V and J genes are TRBV2 and TRBJ1-1, with D hard to call. Sequenced material: blood. The sequence was obtained from a man younger than 35 with Graves' hyperthyroidism. The CDR3 DNA is TGTGCCAGCATTTACGGCCTAAACACTGAAGCTTTCTTT. Amino acid sequence: CASIYGLNTEAFF. The full variable domain, its missing parts supplied by reference TRBV2 and TRBJ1-1, is EPEVTQTPSHQVTQMGQEVILRCVPISNHLYFYWYRQILGQKVEFLVSFYNNEISEKSEIFDDQFSVERPDGSNFTLKIRSTKLEDSAMYFCASIYGLNTEAFFGQGTRLTVV.